The following is a T cell receptor (beta chain) sequence with its context. This record comes from a study of blood T cell repertoires in COVID-19. As processed by the authors: Reference gene primer amplification yielded estimated nucleated cell counts. Some clones are missing from TCRdb's copy, which holds only in-frame ones; the method was immunoSEQ multiplex PCR. For V, J and clone size, that table is used; D and trimming come from the DNA. The data contain 310,000 or so clones, 80% to 95% of them seen just once; the ten biggest clones take up over 2%. The germline V gene encodes CDR1 GTSNPN and CDR2 SVGIG (reference sequence). V lost 3 bases and J 6 bases, leaving 12 bases between the germline ends. This CDR3 has 14 amino acids.

This TCR was recovered from a woman in her twenties or thirties with COVID-19, enrolled during active disease. The sample comprised peripheral blood. J is TRBJ1-6 and V is TRBV30, with D perhaps matching TRBD1 (6 bases). The CDR3 loop is CAWRQGKGNSPLHF. For the CDR3, the DNA is TGTGCCTGGAGGCAGGGGAAGGGTAATTCACCCCTCCACTTT.